A selection of T cell receptor beta chains follows, all from one sample in a study of OX40 agonist ivuxolimab in advanced cancers. TCRdb's copy holds only in-frame clones and misses some; the assay was immunoSEQ multiplex PCR. The sample records tens of thousands of clones, roughly 80% being singletons. The source material was CD4+ or CD8+ T cells sorted from blood, sampled in a trial of the OX40 agonist ivuxolimab. The source of these receptors is an adult with an advanced solid tumor such as melanoma, head and neck, liver or kidney cancer. CDR3s include the opening cysteine and the closing phenylalanine or tryptophan.

j_gene: TRBJ2-7; v_gene: TRBV5-5; CDR3aa: CASSFLRQGYEQYF
j_gene: TRBJ1-5; v_gene: TRBV28; CDR3aa: CASSLRTEPQHF
j_gene: TRBJ1-5; v_gene: TRBV7-2; CDR3aa: CASSVEGQIPQPQHF
j_gene: TRBJ2-2; v_gene: TRBV5-6; CDR3aa: CASSFAGEGELFF
j_gene: TRBJ1-2; v_gene: TRBV5-1; CDR3aa: CASSPDGRYGYTF
j_gene: TRBJ1-2; v_gene: TRBV19; CDR3aa: CASSNSGRGGGYTF
j_gene: TRBJ2-5; v_gene: TRBV5-4; CDR3aa: CASSLSRVVGQETQYF
j_gene: TRBJ2-1; v_gene: TRBV6-1; CDR3aa: CASSAGSSYNEQFF
j_gene: TRBJ2-7; v_gene: TRBV7-6; CDR3aa: CASSLAKWPYEQYF
j_gene: TRBJ2-7; v_gene: TRBV29-1; CDR3aa: CSVEDMGTYEQYF
j_gene: TRBJ2-3; v_gene: TRBV6-1; CDR3aa: CASTQDFTWGDTQYF
j_gene: TRBJ1-3; v_gene: TRBV29-1; CDR3aa: CSVDQGGDTIYF
j_gene: TRBJ2-1; v_gene: TRBV18; CDR3aa: CVTWAGAVNEQFF
j_gene: TRBJ2-3; v_gene: TRBV28; CDR3aa: CASSRRGGIDTQYF
j_gene: TRBJ2-4; v_gene: TRBV6-6; CDR3aa: CASSKGQQAKNIQYF
j_gene: TRBJ2-1; v_gene: TRBV7-3; CDR3aa: CASSLIPGLAGSYNEQFF
j_gene: TRBJ2-1; v_gene: TRBV11-2; CDR3aa: CASSPARQLSGSGNEQFF
j_gene: TRBJ1-4; v_gene: TRBV9; CDR3aa: CASSRDSYNEKLFF
j_gene: TRBJ2-3; v_gene: TRBV27; CDR3aa: CASSLSGTGRIRTDTQYF
j_gene: TRBJ2-1; v_gene: TRBV7-2; CDR3aa: CASSLMTSGYNEQFF
j_gene: TRBJ1-4; v_gene: TRBV29-1; CDR3aa: CSVKDRESLKLFF
j_gene: TRBJ2-7; v_gene: TRBV19; CDR3aa: CASSKGGSSYEQYF
j_gene: TRBJ1-3; v_gene: TRBV18; CDR3aa: CASSPLLPEAGNTIYF
j_gene: TRBJ1-1; v_gene: TRBV7-9; CDR3aa: CASSPGWGALNTEAFF
j_gene: TRBJ1-5; v_gene: TRBV21-1; CDR3aa: CASNPGTGIFSSNQPQHF
j_gene: TRBJ2-3; v_gene: TRBV7-6; CDR3aa: CASSPSPSRSDTQYF
j_gene: TRBJ2-2; v_gene: TRBV5-5; CDR3aa: CASSLGPFRETYTGELFF
j_gene: TRBJ2-4; v_gene: TRBV2; CDR3aa: CASRRTSSGVQYF
j_gene: TRBJ2-1; v_gene: TRBV20-1; CDR3aa: CSVDRGEQFF
j_gene: TRBJ1-2; v_gene: TRBV5-6; CDR3aa: CASSPYRDGYTF
j_gene: TRBJ2-3; v_gene: TRBV7-9; CDR3aa: CASSSRWDRPTSTDTQYF
j_gene: TRBJ1-5; v_gene: TRBV19; CDR3aa: CASRIQGQLSNQPQHF
j_gene: TRBJ1-2; v_gene: TRBV4-1; CDR3aa: CASSQVAANYGYTF
j_gene: TRBJ1-4; v_gene: TRBV5-4; CDR3aa: CASSPSTGTHFNNEKLFF
j_gene: TRBJ2-7; v_gene: TRBV6-6; CDR3aa: CASSYKGQAWREQYF
j_gene: TRBJ2-2; v_gene: TRBV5-4; CDR3aa: CASSLAGGGGELFF
j_gene: TRBJ2-5; v_gene: TRBV10-1; CDR3aa: CADKGTAFQETQYF
j_gene: TRBJ2-1; v_gene: TRBV7-6; CDR3aa: CASSTLAGSFNEQFF
j_gene: TRBJ2-2; v_gene: TRBV19; CDR3aa: CASSWTPPGELFF
j_gene: TRBJ2-1; v_gene: TRBV28; CDR3aa: CASSLRDRGRGEQFF
j_gene: TRBJ2-3; v_gene: TRBV2; CDR3aa: CASILSSGSPDTQYF
j_gene: TRBJ1-6; v_gene: TRBV19; CDR3aa: CASRAGGRSPLHF
j_gene: TRBJ1-2; v_gene: TRBV10-3; CDR3aa: CAIRDIIYTF
j_gene: TRBJ2-7; v_gene: TRBV19; CDR3aa: CASSIAVGTSGKKGNEQYF
j_gene: TRBJ2-3; v_gene: TRBV6-6; CDR3aa: CASSYHTDTQYF